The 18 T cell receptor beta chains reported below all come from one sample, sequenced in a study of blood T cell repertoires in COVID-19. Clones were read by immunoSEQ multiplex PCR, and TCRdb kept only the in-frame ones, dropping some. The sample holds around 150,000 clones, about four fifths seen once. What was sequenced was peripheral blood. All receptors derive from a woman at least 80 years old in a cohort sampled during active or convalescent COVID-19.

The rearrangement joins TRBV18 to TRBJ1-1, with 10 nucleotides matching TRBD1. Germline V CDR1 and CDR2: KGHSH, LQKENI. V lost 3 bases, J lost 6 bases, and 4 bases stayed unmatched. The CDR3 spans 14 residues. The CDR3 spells CASSPGQGRSEAFF. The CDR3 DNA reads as TGTGCCAGCTCACCGGGACAGGGGAGGTCTGAAGCTTTCTTT.

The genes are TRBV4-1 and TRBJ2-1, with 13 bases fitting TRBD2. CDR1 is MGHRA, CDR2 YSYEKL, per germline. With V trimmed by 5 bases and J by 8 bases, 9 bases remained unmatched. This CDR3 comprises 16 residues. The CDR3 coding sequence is TGCGCCAGCAGCTCCAGGACTAGCGGGGGCCGGGATGAGCAGTTCTTC. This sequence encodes CASSSRTSGGRDEQFF.

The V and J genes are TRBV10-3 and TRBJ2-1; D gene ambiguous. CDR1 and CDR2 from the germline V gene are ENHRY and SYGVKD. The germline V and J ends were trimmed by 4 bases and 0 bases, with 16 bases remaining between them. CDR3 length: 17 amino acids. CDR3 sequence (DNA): TGTGCCATCAGTGGTCTCCTTGCGGCGAGCTCCTACAATGAGCAGTTCTTC. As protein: CAISGLLAASSYNEQFF.

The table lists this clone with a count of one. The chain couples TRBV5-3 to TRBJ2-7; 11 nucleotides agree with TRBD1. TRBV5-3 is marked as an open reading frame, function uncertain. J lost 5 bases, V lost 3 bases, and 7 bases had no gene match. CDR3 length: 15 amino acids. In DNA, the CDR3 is TGTGCCAGAAGCTCACCCGGGACAGGGGGTAACGAGCAGTACGTC. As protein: CARSSPGTGGNEQYV.

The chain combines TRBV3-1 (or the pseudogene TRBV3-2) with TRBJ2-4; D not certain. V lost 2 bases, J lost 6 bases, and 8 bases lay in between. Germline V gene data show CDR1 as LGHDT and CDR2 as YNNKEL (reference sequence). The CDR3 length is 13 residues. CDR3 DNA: TGTGCCAGCAGCCAAAATTCCAGAAACATTCAGTACTTC. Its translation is CASSQNSRNIQYF.

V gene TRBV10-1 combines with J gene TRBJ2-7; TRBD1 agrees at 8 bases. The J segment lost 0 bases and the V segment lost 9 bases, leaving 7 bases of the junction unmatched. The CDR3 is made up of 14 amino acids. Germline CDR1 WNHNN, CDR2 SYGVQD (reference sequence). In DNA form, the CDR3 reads TGCGCCAGAGACGACAGGGGAAGCTCCTACGAGCAGTACGTC. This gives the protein CARDDRGSSYEQYV.

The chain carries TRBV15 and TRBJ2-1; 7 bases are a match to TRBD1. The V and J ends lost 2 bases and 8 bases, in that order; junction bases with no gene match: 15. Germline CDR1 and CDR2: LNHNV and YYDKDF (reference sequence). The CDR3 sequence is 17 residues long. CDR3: CATSRPPGDSLGDEQFF. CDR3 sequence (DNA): TGTGCCACCAGCAGACCCCCCGGGGACAGCCTGGGGGATGAGCAGTTCTTC.

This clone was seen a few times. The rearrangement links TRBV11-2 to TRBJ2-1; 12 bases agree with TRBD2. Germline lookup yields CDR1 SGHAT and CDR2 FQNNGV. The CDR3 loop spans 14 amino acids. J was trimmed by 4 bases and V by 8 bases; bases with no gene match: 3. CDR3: CASGTSGRYNEQFF. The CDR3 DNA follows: TGTGCCAGCGGGACTAGCGGGCGTTACAATGAGCAGTTCTTC.

CDR3 residues: CASSLLGGGYTF. The CDR3 nucleotides read TGCGCCAGCAGCTTGTTGGGGGGTGGCTACACCTTC. V usage is TRBV5-1 and J usage is TRBJ1-2; the D gene is possibly TRBD1 (5 bases). CDR3 length equals 12 residues. Deletions cut 1 base from V and 7 bases from J, with 8 bases between. Germline V gene sequence: CDR1 SGHRS, CDR2 YFSETQ.

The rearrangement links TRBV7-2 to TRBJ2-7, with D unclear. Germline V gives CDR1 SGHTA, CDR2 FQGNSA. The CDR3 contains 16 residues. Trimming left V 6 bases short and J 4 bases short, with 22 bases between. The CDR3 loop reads CASRESLSFGYYEQYF. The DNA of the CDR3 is TGTGCCAGCAGAGAATCCCTATCTTTCGGGTATTACGAGCAGTACTTC.

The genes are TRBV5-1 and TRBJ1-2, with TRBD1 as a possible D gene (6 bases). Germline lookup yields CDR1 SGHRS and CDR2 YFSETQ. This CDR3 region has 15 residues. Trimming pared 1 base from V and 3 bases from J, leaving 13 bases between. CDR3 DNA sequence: TGCGCCAGCAGCTTGTACGGGGGGCCAGACTATGGCTACACCTTC. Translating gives CASSLYGGPDYGYTF.

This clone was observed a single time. In DNA form, the CDR3 reads TGTGCCAGCAGTCAGTCGACAGGGGATCGGCTAAATGAGCAGTTCTTC. Encoded protein: CASSQSTGDRLNEQFF. This chain connects TRBV28 to TRBJ2-1; 8 nucleotides align to TRBD1. Trimming cost V 5 bases and J 7 bases; bases outside gene matches: 13. The CDR3 covers 16 residues. The V gene's germline CDR1 is MDHEN and CDR2 SYDVKM.

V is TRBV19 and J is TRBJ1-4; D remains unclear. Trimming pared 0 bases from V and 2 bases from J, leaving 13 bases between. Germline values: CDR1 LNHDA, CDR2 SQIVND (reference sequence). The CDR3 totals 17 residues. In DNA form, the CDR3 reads TGTGCCAGTAGTATAGACCACCCTTCCAGGACTAATGAAAAACTGTTTTTT. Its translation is CASSIDHPSRTNEKLFF.

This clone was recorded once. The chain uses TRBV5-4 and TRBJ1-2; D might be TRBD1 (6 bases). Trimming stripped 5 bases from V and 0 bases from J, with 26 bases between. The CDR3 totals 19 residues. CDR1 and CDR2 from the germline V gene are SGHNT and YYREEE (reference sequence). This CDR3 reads CASSFTSPALDRTNYGYTF. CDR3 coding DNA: TGTGCCAGCAGTTTTACCTCCCCAGCCTTGGACAGAACTAACTATGGCTACACCTTC.

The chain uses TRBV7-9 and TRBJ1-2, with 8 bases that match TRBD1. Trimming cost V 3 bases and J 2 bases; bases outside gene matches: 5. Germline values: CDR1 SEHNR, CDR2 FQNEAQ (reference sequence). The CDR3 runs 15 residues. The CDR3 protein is CASSFTDRVNYGYTF. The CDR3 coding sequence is TGTGCCAGCAGCTTTACGGACAGGGTGAACTATGGCTACACCTTC.

CDR3 region: CASSPPGRTEAFF. The CDR3 bases are TGTGCCAGCTCACCCCCGGGGAGGACTGAAGCTTTCTTT. The chain joins TRBV18 to TRBJ1-1; no reliable D call. Germline CDR1 and CDR2: KGHSH and LQKENI. The CDR3 is made up of 13 amino acids. V lost 3 bases and J 5 bases, leaving 10 bases between the germline ends.

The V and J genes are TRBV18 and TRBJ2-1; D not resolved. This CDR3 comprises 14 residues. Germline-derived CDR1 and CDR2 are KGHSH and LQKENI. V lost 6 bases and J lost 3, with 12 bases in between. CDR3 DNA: TGTGCCAGCTCCTTTTCAACAGACTACAATGAGCAGTTCTTC. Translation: CASSFSTDYNEQFF.

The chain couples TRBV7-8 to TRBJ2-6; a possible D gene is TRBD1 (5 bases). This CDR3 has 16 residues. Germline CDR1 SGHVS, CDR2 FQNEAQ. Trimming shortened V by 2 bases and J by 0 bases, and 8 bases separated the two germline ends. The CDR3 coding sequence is TGTGCCAGCAGCTTAAGGGGCCTCTCTGGGGCCAACGTCCTGACTTTC. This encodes CASSLRGLSGANVLTF.